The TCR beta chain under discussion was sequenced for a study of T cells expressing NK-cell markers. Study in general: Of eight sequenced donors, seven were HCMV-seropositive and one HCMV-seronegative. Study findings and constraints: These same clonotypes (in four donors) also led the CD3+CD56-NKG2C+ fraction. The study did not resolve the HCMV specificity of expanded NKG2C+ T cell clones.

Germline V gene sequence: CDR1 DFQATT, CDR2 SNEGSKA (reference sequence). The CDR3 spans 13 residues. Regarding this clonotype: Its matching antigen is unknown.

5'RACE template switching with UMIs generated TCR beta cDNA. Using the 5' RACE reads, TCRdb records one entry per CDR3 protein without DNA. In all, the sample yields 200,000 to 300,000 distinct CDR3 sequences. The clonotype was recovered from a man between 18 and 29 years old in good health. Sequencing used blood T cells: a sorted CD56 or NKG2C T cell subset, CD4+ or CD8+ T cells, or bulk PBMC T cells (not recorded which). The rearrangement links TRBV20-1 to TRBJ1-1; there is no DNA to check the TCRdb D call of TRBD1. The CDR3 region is CSATDRRNTEAFF.